The rows below give T cell receptor beta chains drawn from one sample of a study of identical twins. MiXCR, applied by TCRdb to the 5' RACE reads, yields one record per CDR3 protein. The profile shows hundreds of thousands of distinct CDR3 sequences, roughly 6.2% of them singletons. Sequencing used naive T cells sorted from blood. The receptors derive from a man aged 18 to 35 in good health. Each CDR3 is given with its conserved first and last residue. The D gene is left open where the match is weak. Clone size is given for some rows only: seen once, a few or many times, or a class if the clone is expanded.

V gene	D gene	clone size	J gene	CDR3 DNA	CDR3 protein
TRBV4-3	TRBD2	few	TRBJ2-2	TGCGCCAGCAGCCAAGAGCTAGCGGGAGTAAGGACCGGGGAGCTGTTTTTT	CASSQELAGVRTGELFF
TRBV27	NA	NA	TRBJ2-2	TGTGCCAGGCCGGTGACTACCCTCACCGGGGAGCTGTTTTTT	CARPVTTLTGELFF
TRBV29-1	NA	few	TRBJ1-5	TGCAGCGTCTCAACAGCTACCAATCAGCCCCAGCATTTT	CSVSTATNQPQHF
TRBV4-1	TRBD1	NA	TRBJ1-3	TGCGCCAGCAGCCAAGATCGACAGGGGGCCTCCTCTGGAAACACCATATATTTT	CASSQDRQGASSGNTIYF
TRBV3-1	NA	few	TRBJ2-1	TGTGCCAGCAGCCAAGGCATCCCGGCCCACAATGAGCAGTTCTTC	CASSQGIPAHNEQFF
TRBV24-1	NA	few	TRBJ2-2	TGTGCCACCAGTGACTACACCGGGGAGCTGTTTTTT	CATSDYTGELFF
TRBV27	NA	many	TRBJ1-6	TGTGCCAGCAGTCCCCACGGGGGCCGGGATTCACCCCTCCACTTT	CASSPHGGRDSPLHF
TRBV7-2	TRBD2	many	TRBJ2-2	TGTGCCAGCAGCTTAGAACTAGCGGTCACCGGGGAGCTGTTTTTT	CASSLELAVTGELFF
TRBV12-3/TRBV12-4	TRBD1	NA	TRBJ1-2	TGTGCCAGCAGCCTCCCGACAGGGCTGGGCTACACCTTC	CASSLPTGLGYTF
TRBV5-1	NA	many	TRBJ2-3	TGCGCCAGCAGCTCTTCCGACCTGCTCCGGGAGCAGTATTTT	CASSSSDLLREQYF
TRBV18	NA	many	TRBJ2-3	TGTGCCAGCTCACCAGTTTATAGCACAGATACGCAGTATTTT	CASSPVYSTDTQYF
TRBV6-2/TRBV6-3	NA	many	TRBJ1-1	TGTGCCAGCAGTTACAACAGGCGGACTGAAGCTTTCTTT	CASSYNRRTEAFF
TRBV28	NA	many	TRBJ2-1	TGTGCCAGCAGTTTTTCGTTGGGGGCTATGCAGTTCTTC	CASSFSLGAMQFF
TRBV7-9	TRBD2	NA	TRBJ2-1	TGTGCCAGCAGCCTACCCCGACTAGCGGGAGGAAATGAGCAGTTCTTC	CASSLPRLAGGNEQFF
TRBV3-1	NA	few	TRBJ2-3	TGTGCCAGCAGCCAATTAACGAACCCACACCGATCGCAGTATTTT	CASSQLTNPHRSQYF
TRBV7-8	NA	NA	TRBJ2-5	TGTGCCAGCAGCTTCAGTCCGGAGACCCAGTACTTC	CASSFSPETQYF
TRBV6-5	NA	many	TRBJ2-7	TGTGCCAGCAGTTATCGGTCACAGGGCTCCTACGAGCAGTACTTC	CASSYRSQGSYEQYF